This T cell receptor (beta chain) was sequenced for a study of blood T cell repertoires in COVID-19. Study-level background: Specimens from acute and convalescent COVID-19 originated in the United States, Italy and Spain. Sample material is recorded as cDNA or gDNA derived from T cells, B-cell-depleted T cells, or PBMCs.

Seattle's cohort entered during active infection and was followed longitudinally. The CDR3 has 13 residues. Trimming cost V 5 bases and J 12 bases; bases outside gene matches: 3. Germline V CDR1 and CDR2: MNHNY, SVGAGI (reference sequence). Profiled with immunoSEQ multiplex PCR; TCRdb holds only in-frame clones, not every one. The sample includes approximately 250,000 clones, approximately 85% seen only once; the top ten take 4% to 6%. Sequences were obtained from peripheral blood. This chain links TRBV6-6 with TRBJ2-3, with 15 bases aligning to TRBD2. This sequence originates from a man aged 45 to 65 with COVID-19, enrolled during active disease. The CDR3 reads CASSQGLAGGQYF. The CDR3 DNA sequence: TGTGCCAGCAGTCAGGGACTAGCGGGGGGTCAGTATTTT.